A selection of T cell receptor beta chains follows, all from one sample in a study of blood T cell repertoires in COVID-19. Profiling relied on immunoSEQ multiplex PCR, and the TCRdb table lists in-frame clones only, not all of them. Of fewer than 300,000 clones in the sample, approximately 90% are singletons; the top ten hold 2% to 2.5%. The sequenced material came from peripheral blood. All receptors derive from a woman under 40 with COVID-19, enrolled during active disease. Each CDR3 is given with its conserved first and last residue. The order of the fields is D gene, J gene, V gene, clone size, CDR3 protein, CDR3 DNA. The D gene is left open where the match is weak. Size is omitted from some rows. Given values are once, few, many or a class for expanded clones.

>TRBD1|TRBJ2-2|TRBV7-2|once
CASSLYRGQATGELFF
TGTGCCAGCAGCTTATACAGGGGGCAGGCAACTGGGGAGCTGTTTTTT
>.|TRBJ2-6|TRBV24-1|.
CATSDLVSGANVLTF
TGTGCCACCAGTGATTTGGTTTCAGGGGCCAACGTCCTGACTTTC
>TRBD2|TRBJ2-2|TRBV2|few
CASSDPGLAYGGELFF
TGTGCCAGCAGTGACCCGGGACTAGCGTACGGAGGGGAGCTGTTTTTT
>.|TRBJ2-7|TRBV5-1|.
CASGHGLRNEQYF
TGCGCCAGCGGACATGGCCTGAGAAACGAGCAGTACTTC
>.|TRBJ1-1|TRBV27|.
CASSLSISGYTEAFF
TGTGCCAGCAGTTTATCGATTTCAGGTTACACTGAAGCTTTCTTT
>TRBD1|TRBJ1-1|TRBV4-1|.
CASGDRAGAEAFF
TGCGCCAGCGGAGACAGGGCGGGCGCTGAAGCTTTCTTT
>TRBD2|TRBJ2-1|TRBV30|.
CAWSPGTSGSWDEQFF
TGTGCCTGGAGTCCCGGGACTAGCGGCTCTTGGGATGAGCAGTTCTTC
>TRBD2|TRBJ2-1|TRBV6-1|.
CASSEPGLVPNEQFF
TGTGCCAGCAGTGAACCGGGACTAGTTCCCAATGAGCAGTTCTTC
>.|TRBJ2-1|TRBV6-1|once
CASSEFGNSAYNEQFF
TGTGCCAGCAGTGAGTTCGGGAATAGCGCCTACAATGAGCAGTTCTTC
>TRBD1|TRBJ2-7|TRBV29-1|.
CSVGGTGAGEQYF
TGCAGCGTGGGAGGGACAGGGGCTGGCGAGCAGTACTTC
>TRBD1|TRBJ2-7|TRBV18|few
CASSPGTGGYEQYF
TGTGCCAGCTCACCAGGGACAGGGGGCTACGAGCAGTACTTC
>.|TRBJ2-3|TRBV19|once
CASSIREGDTQYF
TGTGCCAGTAGTATCAGAGAGGGAGATACGCAGTATTTT
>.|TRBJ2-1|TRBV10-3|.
CAISDVSEQFF
TGTGCCATCAGTGACGTTAGTGAGCAGTTCTTC
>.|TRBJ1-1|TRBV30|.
CAWSVRQGTEAFF
TGTGCCTGGAGTGTTCGTCAGGGGACTGAAGCTTTCTTT
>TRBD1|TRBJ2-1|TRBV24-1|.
CATSLTGWGNEQFF
TGTGCCACCAGTTTGACAGGGTGGGGAAATGAGCAGTTCTTC
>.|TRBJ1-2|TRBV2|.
CASIRGANYGYTF
TGTGCCAGCATCCGCGGAGCTAACTATGGCTACACCTTC
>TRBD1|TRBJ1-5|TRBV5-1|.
CASSLTGGGNQPQHF
TGCGCCAGCAGCTTAACAGGGGGCGGCAATCAGCCCCAGCATTTT
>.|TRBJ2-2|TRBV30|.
CAWRVKAPTGELFF
TGTGCCTGGAGAGTGAAAGCGCCCACCGGGGAGCTGTTTTTT
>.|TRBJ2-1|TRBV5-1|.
CASSYISSYNEQFF
TGCGCCAGCAGCTACATAAGCTCCTACAATGAGCAGTTCTTC
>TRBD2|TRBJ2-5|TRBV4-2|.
CASSQRIPSGQETQYF
TGTGCCAGCAGCCAGCGAATTCCTAGCGGGCAAGAGACCCAGTACTTC
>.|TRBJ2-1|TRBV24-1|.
CATSDVKAGYNEQFF
TGTGCCACCAGTGACGTCAAGGCAGGCTACAATGAGCAGTTCTTC
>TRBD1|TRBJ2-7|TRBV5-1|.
CASSPQGASFDEQYF
TGCGCCAGCAGCCCTCAGGGGGCGTCCTTCGACGAGCAGTACTTC
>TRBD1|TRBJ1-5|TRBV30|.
CAWSPQGGQPQHF
TGTGCCTGGAGTCCACAGGGGGGTCAGCCCCAGCATTTT
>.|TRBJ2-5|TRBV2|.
CASRLSTETQYF
TGTGCCAGCCGACTGTCCACGGAGACCCAGTACTTC
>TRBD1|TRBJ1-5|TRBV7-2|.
CASSPRQGGGYSNQPQHF
TGTGCCAGCAGCCCTAGACAGGGGGGTGGTTATAGCAATCAGCCCCAGCATTTT
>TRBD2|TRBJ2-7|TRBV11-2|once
CASSLWTSGTYEQYF
TGTGCCAGCAGCCTCTGGACTAGCGGGACCTACGAGCAGTACTTC
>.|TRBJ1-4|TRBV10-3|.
CAISESGGVNEKLFF
TGTGCCATCAGTGAGTCGGGAGGGGTAAACGAAAAACTGTTTTTT
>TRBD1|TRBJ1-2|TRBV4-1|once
CASSQDLNRGWEGYTF
TGCGCCAGCAGCCAAGATCTAAACAGGGGATGGGAAGGCTACACCTTC
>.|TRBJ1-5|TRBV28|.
CASTIQQGHQPQHF
TGTGCTTCGACCATCCAACAGGGACACCAGCCCCAGCATTTT
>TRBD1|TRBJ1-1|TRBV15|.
CATSTRGRETEAFF
TGTGCCACCAGCACCAGGGGGCGGGAGACTGAAGCTTTCTTT
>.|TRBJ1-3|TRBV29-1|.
CSVGADLGNTIYF
TGCAGCGTTGGGGCCGATCTTGGAAACACCATATATTTT
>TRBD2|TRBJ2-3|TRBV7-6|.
CASTRGLAGGDTQYF
TGTGCCAGCACTCGGGGACTAGCGGGAGGGGATACGCAGTATTTT
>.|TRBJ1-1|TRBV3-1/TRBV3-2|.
CASSQGPGNTEAFF
TGTGCCAGCAGCCAAGGTCCGGGGAACACTGAAGCTTTCTTT
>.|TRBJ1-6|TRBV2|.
CASSERRGYSPLHF
TGTGCCAGCAGTGAACGCAGGGGATACTCACCCCTCCACTTT
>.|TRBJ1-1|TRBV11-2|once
CASSLALNTEAFF
TGTGCCAGCAGCTTAGCATTGAACACTGAAGCTTTCTTT
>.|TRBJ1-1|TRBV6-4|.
CASSDGREPNTEAFF
TGTGCCAGCAGTGACGGGAGGGAGCCGAACACTGAAGCTTTCTTT
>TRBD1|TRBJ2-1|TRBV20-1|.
CSANDRAIYNEQFF
TGCAGTGCTAATGACAGGGCTATCTACAATGAGCAGTTCTTC